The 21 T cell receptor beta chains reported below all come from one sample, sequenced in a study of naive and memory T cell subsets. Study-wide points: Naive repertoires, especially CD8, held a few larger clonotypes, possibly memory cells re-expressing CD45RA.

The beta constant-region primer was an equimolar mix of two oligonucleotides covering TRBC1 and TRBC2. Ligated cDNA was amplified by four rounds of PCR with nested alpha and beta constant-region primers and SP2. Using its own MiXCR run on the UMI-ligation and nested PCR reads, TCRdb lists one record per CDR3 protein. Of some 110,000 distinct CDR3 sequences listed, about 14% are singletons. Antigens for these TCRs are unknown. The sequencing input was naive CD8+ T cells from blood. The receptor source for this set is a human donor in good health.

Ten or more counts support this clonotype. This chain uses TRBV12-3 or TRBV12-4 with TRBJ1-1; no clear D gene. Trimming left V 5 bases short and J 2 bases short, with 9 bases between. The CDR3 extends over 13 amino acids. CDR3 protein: CASSPPGNTEAFF. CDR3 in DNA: TGTGCCAGCAGTCCCCCAGGTAACACTGAAGCTTTCTTT.

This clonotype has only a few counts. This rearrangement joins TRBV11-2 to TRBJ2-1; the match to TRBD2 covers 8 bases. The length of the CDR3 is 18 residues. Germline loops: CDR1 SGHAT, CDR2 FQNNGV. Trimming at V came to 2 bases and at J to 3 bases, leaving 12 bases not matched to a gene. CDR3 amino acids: CASSLSGEGLAGYNEQFF. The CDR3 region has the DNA TGTGCCAGCAGCTTATCGGGGGAAGGCCTAGCGGGCTACAATGAGCAGTTCTTC.

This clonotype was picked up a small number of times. The CDR3 protein is CSAKTDYEQYF. Here the CDR3 DNA reads TGCAGTGCTAAGACTGATTACGAGCAGTACTTC. The rearrangement uses TRBV20-1 and TRBJ2-7; D gene unclear. The CDR3 is 11 residues long. Germline CDR1 is DFQATT and CDR2 is SNEGSKA (reference sequence). Trimming cost V 4 bases and J 4 bases, with 8 bases left between them.

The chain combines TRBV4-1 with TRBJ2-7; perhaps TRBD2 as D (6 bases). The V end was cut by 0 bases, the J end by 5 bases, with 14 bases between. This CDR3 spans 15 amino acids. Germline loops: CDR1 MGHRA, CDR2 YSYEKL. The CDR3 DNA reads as TGCGCCAGCAGCCAAGATCTGAGCGCGGGGAACGAGCAGTACTTC. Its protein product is CASSQDLSAGNEQYF.

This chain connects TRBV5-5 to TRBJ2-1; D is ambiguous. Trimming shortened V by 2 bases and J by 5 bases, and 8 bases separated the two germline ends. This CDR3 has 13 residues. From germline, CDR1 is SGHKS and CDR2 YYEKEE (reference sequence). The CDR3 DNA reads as TGTGCCAGCAGCTTACCCAGCCACAATGAGCAGTTCTTC. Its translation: CASSLPSHNEQFF. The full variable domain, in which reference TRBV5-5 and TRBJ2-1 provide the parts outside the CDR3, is DAGVTQSPTHLIKTRGQQVTLRCSPISGHKSVSWYQQVLGQGPQFIFQYYEKEERGRGNFPDRFSARQFPNYSSELNVNALLLGDSALYLCASSLPSHNEQFFGPGTRLTVL.

The CDR3: CASSQMLGGQANTEAFF. The CDR3 DNA follows: TGCGCCAGCAGCCAGATGTTGGGTGGGCAGGCGAACACTGAAGCTTTCTTT. V and J are TRBV4-3 and TRBJ1-1; D gene uncertain. Looked up from germline, CDR1 is LGHNA and CDR2 is YSLEER. The germline V and J ends were trimmed by 3 bases and 1 base, with 18 bases remaining between them. The CDR3 totals 17 residues.

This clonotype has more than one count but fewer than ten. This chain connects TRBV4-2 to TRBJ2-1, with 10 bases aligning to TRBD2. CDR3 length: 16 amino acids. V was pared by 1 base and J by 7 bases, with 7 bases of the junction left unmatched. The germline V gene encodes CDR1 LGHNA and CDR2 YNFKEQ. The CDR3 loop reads CASSQVLAGVLNEQFF. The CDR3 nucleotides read TGTGCCAGCAGCCAAGTCCTAGCGGGAGTATTGAATGAGCAGTTCTTC.

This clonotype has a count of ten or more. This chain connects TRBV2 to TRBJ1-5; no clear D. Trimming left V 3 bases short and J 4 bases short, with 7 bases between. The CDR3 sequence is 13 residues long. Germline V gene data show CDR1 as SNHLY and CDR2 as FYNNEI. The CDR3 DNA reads TGTGCCAGCAGTGAGGGTTGGAATCAGCCCCAGCATTTT. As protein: CASSEGWNQPQHF.

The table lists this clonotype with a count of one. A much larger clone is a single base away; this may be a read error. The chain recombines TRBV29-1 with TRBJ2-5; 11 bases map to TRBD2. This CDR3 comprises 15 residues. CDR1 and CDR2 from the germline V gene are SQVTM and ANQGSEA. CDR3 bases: TGCTGCGTTGAAGAGGAACTAGCGGGAGAGGAGACCCAGTACTTC. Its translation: CCVEEELAGEETQYF.

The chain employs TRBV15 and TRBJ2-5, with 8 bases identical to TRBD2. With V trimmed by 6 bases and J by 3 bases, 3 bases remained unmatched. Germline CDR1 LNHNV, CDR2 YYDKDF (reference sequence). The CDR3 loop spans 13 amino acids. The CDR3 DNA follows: TGTGCCACCAGGAAACTAGCGGAAGAGACCCAGTACTTC. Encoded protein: CATRKLAEETQYF.

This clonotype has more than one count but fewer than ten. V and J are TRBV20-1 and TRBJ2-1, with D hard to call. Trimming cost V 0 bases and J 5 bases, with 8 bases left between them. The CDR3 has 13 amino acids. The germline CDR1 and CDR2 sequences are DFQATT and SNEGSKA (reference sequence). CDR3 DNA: TGCAGTGCTAGAGACCGACGGAACAATGAGCAGTTCTTC. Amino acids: CSARDRRNNEQFF.

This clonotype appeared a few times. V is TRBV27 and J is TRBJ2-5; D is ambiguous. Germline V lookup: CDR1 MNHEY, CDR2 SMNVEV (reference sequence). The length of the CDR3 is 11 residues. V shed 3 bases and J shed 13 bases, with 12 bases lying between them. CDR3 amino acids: CASSFLGPRYF. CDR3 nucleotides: TGTGCCAGCAGTTTCCTCGGTCCCCGGTACTTC.

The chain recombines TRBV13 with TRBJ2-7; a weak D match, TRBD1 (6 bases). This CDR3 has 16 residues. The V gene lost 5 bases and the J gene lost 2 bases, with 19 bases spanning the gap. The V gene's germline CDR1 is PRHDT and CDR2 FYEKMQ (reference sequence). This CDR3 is CASSPPPPGVTYEQYF. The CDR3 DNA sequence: TGTGCCAGCAGCCCGCCGCCCCCAGGGGTGACCTACGAGCAGTACTTC.

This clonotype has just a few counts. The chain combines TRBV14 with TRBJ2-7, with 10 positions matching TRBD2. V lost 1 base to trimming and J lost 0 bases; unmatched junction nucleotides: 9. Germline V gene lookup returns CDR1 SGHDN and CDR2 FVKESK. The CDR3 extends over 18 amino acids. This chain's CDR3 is CASSQGELAGRSSYEQYF. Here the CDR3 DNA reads TGTGCCAGCAGCCAAGGCGAACTAGCGGGAAGGAGCTCCTACGAGCAGTACTTC.

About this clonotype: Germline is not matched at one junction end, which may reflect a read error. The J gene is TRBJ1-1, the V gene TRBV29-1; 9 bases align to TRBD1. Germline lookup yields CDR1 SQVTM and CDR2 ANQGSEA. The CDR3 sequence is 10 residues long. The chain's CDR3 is CSVATGGIEW. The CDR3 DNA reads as TGCAGCGTTGCGACAGGGGGAATCGAATGG.

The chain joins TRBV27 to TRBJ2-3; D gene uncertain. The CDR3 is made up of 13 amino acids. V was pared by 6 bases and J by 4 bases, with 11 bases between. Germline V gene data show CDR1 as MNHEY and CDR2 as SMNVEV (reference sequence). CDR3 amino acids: CASRSGVADTQYF. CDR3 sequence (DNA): TGTGCCAGCAGAAGTGGGGTTGCAGATACGCAGTATTTT.

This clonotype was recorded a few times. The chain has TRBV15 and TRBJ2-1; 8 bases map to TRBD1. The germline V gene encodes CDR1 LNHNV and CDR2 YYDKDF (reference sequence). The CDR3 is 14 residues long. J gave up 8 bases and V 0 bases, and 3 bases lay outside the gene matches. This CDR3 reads CATSRDGQGDEQFF. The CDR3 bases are TGTGCCACCAGCAGAGATGGACAGGGTGATGAGCAGTTCTTC. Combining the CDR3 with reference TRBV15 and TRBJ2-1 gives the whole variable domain DAMVIQNPRYQVTQFGKPVTLSCSQTLNHNVMYWYQQKSSQAPKLLFHYYDKDFNNEADTPDNFQSRRPNTSFCFLDIRSPGLGDTAMYLCATSRDGQGDEQFFGPGTRLTVL.

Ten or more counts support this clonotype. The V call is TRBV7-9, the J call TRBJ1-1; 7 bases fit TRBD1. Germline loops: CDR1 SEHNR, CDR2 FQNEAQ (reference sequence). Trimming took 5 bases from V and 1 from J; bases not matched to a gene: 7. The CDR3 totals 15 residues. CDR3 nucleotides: TGTGCCAGCAGCCCCTTCGGGACAGCGAACACTGAAGCTTTCTTT. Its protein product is CASSPFGTANTEAFF.

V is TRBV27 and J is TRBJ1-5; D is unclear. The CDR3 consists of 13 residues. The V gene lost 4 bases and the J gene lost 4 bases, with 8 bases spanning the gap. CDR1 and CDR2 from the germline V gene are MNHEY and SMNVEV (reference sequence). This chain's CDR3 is CASSSGPNQPQHF. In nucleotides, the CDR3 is TGTGCCAGCAGTTCTGGGCCTAATCAGCCCCAGCATTTT.

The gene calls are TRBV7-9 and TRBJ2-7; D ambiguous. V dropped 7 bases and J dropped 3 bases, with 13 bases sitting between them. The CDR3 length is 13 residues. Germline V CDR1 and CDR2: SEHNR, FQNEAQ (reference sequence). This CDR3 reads CASNPGVIYEQYF. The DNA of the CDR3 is TGTGCCAGCAATCCCGGAGTTATCTACGAGCAGTACTTC.

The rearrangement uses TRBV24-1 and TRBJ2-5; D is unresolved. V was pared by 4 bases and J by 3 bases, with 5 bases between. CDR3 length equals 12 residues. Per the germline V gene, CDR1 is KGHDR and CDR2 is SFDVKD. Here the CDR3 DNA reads TGTGCCACCAGTGACCCTAAAGAGACCCAGTACTTC. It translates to CATSDPKETQYF.